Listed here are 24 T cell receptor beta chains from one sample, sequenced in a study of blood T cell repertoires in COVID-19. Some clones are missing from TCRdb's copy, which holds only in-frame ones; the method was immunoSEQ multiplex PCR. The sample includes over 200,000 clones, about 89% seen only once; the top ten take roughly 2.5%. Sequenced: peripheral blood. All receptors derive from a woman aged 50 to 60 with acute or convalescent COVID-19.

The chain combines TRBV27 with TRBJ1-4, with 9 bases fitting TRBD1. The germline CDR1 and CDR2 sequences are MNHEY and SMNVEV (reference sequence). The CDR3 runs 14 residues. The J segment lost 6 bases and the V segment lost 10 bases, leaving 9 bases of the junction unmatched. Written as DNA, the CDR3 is TGTGCCACTAATCACAGGGGGCCGCATGAAAAACTGTTTTTT. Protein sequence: CATNHRGPHEKLFF.

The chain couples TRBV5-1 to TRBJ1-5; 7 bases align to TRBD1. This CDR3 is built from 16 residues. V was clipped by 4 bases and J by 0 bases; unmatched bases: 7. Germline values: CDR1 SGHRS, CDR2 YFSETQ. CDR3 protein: CASSRGDSNSNQPQHF. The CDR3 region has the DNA TGCGCCAGCAGCAGGGGGGACAGTAATAGCAATCAGCCCCAGCATTTT.

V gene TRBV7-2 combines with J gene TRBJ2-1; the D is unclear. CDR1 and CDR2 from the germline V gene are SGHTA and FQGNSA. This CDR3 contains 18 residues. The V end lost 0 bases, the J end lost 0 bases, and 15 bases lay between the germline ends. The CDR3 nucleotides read TGTGCCAGCAGCTTAGCGCCCCCAGGTCAGAGCTCCTACAATGAGCAGTTCTTC. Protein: CASSLAPPGQSSYNEQFF.

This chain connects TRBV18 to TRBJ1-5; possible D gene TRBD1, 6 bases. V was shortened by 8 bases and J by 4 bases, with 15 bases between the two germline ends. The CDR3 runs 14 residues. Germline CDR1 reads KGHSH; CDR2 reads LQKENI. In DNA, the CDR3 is TGTGCCAGCAAACCAGGGGAGGGAAATCAGCCCCAGCATTTT. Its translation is CASKPGEGNQPQHF. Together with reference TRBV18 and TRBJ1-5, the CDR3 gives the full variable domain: NAGVMQNPRHLVRRRGQEARLRCSPMKGHSHVYWYRQLPEEGLKFMVYLQKENIIDESGMPKERFSAEFPKEGPSILRIQQVVRGDSAAYFCASKPGEGNQPQHFGDGTRLSIL.

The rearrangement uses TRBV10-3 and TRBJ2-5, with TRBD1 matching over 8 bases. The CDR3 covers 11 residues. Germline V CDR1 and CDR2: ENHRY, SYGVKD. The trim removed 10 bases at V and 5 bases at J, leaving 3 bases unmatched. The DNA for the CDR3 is TGTGCCACCGGACAGGGCGAGACCCAGTACTTC. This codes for CATGQGETQYF.

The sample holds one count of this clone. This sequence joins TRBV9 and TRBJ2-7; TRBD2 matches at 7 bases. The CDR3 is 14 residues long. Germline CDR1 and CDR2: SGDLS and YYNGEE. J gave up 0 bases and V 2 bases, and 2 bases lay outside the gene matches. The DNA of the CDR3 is TGTGCCAGCAGCGTGACTAGCACCTCCTACGAGCAGTACTTC. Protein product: CASSVTSTSYEQYF.

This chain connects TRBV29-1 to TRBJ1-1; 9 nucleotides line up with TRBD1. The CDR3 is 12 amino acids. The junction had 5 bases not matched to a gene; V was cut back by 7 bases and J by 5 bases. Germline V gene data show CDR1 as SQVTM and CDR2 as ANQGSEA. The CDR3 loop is CSADRGTTEAFF. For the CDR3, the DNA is TGCAGCGCCGACAGGGGGACTACTGAAGCTTTCTTT.

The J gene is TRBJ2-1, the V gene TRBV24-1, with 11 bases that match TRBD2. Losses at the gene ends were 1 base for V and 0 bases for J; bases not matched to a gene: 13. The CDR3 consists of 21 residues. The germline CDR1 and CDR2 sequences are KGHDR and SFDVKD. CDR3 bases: TGTGCCACCAGTGATTTAATCCCTTGGACTAGCGGGCCCCTCTCCTACAATGAGCAGTTCTTC. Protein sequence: CATSDLIPWTSGPLSYNEQFF.

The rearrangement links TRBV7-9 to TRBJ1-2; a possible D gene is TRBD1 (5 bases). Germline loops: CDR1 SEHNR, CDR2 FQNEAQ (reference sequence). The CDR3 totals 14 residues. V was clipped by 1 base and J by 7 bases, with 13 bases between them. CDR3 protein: CASSLDRRQSGYTF. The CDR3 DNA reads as TGTGCCAGCAGCTTAGATAGGAGACAGAGTGGCTACACCTTC.

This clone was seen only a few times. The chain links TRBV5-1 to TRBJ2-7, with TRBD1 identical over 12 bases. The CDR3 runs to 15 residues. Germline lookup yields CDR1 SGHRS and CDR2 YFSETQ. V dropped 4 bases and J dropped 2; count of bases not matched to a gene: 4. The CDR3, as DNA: TGCGCCAGCAGCGAAGGGACAGGGGGCCCCTACGAGCAGTACTTC. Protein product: CASSEGTGGPYEQYF.

CDR3 region: CASSLYRATEAFF. The CDR3 DNA reads as TGTGCCAGCAGCTTGTACAGGGCCACTGAAGCTTTCTTT. The chain links TRBV11-2 to TRBJ1-1; D is possibly TRBD1 (6 bases). Germline V gene data show CDR1 as SGHAT and CDR2 as FQNNGV. This CDR3 contains 13 residues. With 3 bases removed from V and 4 bases from J, the gap between germline ends came to 9 bases.

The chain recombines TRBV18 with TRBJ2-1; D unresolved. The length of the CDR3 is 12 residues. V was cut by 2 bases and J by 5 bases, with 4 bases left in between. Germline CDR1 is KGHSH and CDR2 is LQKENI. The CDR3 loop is CASSPVNNEQFF. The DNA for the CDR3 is TGTGCCAGCTCACCAGTTAACAATGAGCAGTTCTTC.

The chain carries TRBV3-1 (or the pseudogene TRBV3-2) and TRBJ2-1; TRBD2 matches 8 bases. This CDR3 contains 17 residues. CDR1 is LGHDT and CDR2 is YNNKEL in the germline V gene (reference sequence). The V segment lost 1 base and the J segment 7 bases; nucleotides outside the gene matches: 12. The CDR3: CASSQGPLGASGNEQFF. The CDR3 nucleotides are TGTGCCAGCAGCCAAGGGCCTCTGGGGGCTAGCGGGAATGAGCAGTTCTTC.

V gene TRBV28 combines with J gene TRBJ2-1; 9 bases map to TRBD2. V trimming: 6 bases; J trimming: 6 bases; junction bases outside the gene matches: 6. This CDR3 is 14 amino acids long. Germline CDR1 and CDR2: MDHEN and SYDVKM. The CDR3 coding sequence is TGTGCCAGCAGCTCTAGCGGGAACCGCAATGAGCAGTTCTTC. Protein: CASSSSGNRNEQFF.

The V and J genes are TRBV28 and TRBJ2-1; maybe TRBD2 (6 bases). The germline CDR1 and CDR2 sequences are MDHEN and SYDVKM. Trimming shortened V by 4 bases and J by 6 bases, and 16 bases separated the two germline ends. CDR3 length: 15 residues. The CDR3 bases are TGTGCCAGCAGTTCTCTGGCTGGAGGGATCAATGAGCAGTTCTTC. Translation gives CASSSLAGGINEQFF.

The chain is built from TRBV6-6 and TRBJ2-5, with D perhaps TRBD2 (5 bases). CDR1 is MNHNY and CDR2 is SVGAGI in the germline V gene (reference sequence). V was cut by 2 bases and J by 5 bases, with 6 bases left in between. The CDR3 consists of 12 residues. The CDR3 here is CASSYPGETQYF. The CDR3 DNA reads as TGTGCCAGCAGTTACCCGGGGGAGACCCAGTACTTC.

The CDR3 region is CASSLSLGTGGFTQYF. For the CDR3, the DNA is TGTGCCAGCAGCCTTTCACTTGGGACAGGCGGGTTTACCCAGTACTTC. The genes are TRBV16 and TRBJ2-5; 8 bases fit TRBD1. V shed 4 bases and J 8 bases; nucleotides not matched to a gene: 15. The CDR3 runs to 16 residues. Germline values: CDR1 KGHSY, CDR2 FQNENV.

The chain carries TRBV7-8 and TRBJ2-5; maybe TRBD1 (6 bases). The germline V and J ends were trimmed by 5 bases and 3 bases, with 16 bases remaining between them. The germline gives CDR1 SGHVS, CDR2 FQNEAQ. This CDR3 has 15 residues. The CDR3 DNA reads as TGTGCCAGCAGCCAACACAGGGTAGTAAAAGAGACCCAGTACTTC. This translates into CASSQHRVVKETQYF.

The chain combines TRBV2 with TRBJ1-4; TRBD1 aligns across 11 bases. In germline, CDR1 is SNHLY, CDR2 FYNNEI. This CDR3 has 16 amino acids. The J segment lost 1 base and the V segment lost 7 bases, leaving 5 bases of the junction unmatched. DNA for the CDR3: TGTGCCAGCACTTCCGGGACAGGGGGAACTAATGAAAAACTGTTTTTT. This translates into CASTSGTGGTNEKLFF.

The CDR3 region is CASSYGGGLGETQYF. CDR3 bases: TGTGCCAGCAGTTACGGAGGAGGGTTGGGAGAGACCCAGTACTTC. J is TRBJ2-5 and V is TRBV6-5, with D maybe TRBD2 (6 bases). CDR3 length: 15 residues. Germline values: CDR1 MNHEY, CDR2 SVGAGI. V shed 2 bases and J shed 4 bases, with 14 bases lying between them.

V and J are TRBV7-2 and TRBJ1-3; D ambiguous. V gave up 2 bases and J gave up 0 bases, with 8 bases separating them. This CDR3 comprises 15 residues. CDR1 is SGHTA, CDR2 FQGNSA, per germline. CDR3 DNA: TGTGCCAGCAGCTTATATCCAGACTCTGGAAACACCATATATTTT. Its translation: CASSLYPDSGNTIYF. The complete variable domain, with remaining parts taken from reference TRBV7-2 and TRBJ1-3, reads GAGVSQSPSNKVTEKGKDVELRCDPISGHTALYWYRQSLGQGLEFLIYFQGNSAPDKSGLPSDRFSAERTGGSVSTLTIQRTQQEDSAVYLCASSLYPDSGNTIYFGEGSWLTVV.

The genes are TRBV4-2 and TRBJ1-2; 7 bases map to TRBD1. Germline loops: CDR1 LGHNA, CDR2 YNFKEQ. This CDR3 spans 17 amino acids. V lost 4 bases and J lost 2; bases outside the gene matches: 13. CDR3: CASSPDWTGWKNYGYTF. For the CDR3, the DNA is TGTGCCAGCAGCCCAGATTGGACAGGCTGGAAAAACTATGGCTACACCTTC.

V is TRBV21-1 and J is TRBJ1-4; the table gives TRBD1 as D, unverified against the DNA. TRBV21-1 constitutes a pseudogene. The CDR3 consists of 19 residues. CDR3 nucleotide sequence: TGTGCCAGCAGCAAATCCCGGGACAGGGGCGCAAGAGGGGATGAAAAACTGTTTTTT. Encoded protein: CASSKSRDRGARGDEKLFF.

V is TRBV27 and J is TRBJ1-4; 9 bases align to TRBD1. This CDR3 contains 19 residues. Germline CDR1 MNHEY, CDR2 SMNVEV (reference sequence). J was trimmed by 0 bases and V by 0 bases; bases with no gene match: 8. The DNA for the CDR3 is TGTGCCAGCAGTTTATCGGTGGGGACAGGGATGCCAACTAATGAAAAACTGTTTTTT. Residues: CASSLSVGTGMPTNEKLFF.